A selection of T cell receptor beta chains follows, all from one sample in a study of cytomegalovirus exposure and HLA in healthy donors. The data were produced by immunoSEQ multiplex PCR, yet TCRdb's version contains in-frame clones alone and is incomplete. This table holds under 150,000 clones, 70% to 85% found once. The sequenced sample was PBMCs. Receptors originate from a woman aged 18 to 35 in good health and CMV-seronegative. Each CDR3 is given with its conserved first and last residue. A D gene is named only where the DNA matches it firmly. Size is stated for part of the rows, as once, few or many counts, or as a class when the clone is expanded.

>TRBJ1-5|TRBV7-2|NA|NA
TGTGCCAGCAGCTTATACAGAAATCAGCCCCAGCATTTT
CASSLYRNQPQHF
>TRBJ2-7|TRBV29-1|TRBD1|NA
TGCAGCGTTGTAGGGACAGGGGGCTCCGAGCAGTACTTC
CSVVGTGGSEQYF
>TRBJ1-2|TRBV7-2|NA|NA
TGTGCCAGCAGCTTAGCGGGCGGGAACTATGGCTACACCTTC
CASSLAGGNYGYTF
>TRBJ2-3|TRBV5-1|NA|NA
TGCGCCAGCAGCCTAGGGGGTTCCACAGATACGCAGTATTTT
CASSLGGSTDTQYF
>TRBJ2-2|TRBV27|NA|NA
TGTGCCAGCAGTTTCGGGGGTTCCGGGGAGCTGTTTTTT
CASSFGGSGELFF
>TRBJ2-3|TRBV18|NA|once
TGTGCCAGCTCACCGACGACGCTGACTAGCACAGATACGCAGTATTTT
CASSPTTLTSTDTQYF
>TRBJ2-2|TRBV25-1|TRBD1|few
TGTGCCAGCAGACAGGGGGGCACCGGGGAGCTGTTTTTT
CASRQGGTGELFF
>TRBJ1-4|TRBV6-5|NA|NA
TGTGCCACCCGGGATAATGAAAAACTGTTTTTT
CATRDNEKLFF
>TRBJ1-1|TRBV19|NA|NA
TGTGCCAGTAGTATGACAGCGAACACTGAAGCTTTCTTT
CASSMTANTEAFF
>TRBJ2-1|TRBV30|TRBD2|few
TGTGCCTGGAGTCCCCCAAGCGGGGGCTTCTACAATGAGCAGTTCTTC
CAWSPPSGGFYNEQFF
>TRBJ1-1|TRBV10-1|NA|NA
TGCGCCAGCAGTCCCTTCGTAGGGAGGGGGACTGAAGCTTTCTTT
CASSPFVGRGTEAFF
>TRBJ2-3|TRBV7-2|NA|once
TGTGCCAGCAGCAGGACAGACGATACGCAGTATTTT
CASSRTDDTQYF
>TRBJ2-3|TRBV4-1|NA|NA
TGCGCCAGCAGCCATGGGAGGGGGGAGGCAGATACGCAGTATTTT
CASSHGRGEADTQYF